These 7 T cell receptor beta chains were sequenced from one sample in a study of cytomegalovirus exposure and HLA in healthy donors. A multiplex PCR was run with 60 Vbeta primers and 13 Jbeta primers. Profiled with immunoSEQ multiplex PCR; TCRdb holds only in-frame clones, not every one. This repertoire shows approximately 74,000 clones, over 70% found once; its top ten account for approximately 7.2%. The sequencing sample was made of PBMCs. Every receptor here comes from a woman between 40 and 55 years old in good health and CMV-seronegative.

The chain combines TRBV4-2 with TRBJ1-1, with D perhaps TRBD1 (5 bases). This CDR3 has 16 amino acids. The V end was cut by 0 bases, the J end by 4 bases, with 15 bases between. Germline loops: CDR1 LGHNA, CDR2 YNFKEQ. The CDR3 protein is CASSQDWRGGGTEAFF. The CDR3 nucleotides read TGTGCCAGCAGCCAAGATTGGAGGGGCGGAGGCACTGAAGCTTTCTTT.

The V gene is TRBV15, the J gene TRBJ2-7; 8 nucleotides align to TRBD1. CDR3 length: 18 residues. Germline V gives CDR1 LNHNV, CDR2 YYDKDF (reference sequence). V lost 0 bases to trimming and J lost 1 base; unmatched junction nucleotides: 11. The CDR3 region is CATSRDTVDRDPSYEQYF. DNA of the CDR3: TGTGCCACCAGCAGAGATACGGTGGACAGGGACCCTTCCTACGAGCAGTACTTC.

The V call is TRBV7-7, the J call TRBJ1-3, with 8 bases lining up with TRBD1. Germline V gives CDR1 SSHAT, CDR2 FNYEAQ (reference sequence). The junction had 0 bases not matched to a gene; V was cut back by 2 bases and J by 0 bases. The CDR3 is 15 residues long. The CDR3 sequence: CASSLTGGSGNTIYF. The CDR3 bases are TGTGCCAGCAGCTTAACAGGGGGCTCTGGAAACACCATATATTTT.

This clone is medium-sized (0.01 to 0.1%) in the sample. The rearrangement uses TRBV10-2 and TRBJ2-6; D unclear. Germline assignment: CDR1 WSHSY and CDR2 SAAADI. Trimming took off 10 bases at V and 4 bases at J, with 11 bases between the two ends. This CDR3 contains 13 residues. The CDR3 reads CATFYEGANVLTF. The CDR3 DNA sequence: TGCGCCACTTTCTATGAAGGGGCCAACGTCCTGACTTTC.

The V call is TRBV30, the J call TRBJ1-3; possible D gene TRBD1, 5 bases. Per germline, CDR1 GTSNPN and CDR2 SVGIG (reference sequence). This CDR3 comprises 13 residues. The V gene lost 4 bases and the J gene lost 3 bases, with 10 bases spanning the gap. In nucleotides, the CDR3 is TGTGCCTGGATGGAGGGGAATGGAAACACCATATATTTT. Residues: CAWMEGNGNTIYF.

The CDR3 spells CASSEGTAKLFF. The CDR3 region has the DNA TGTGCCAGCAGTGAAGGGACAGCAAAACTGTTTTTT. The rearrangement joins TRBV2 to TRBJ1-4, with a weak D call TRBD1 (6 bases). Trimming pared 1 base from V and 10 bases from J, leaving 7 bases between. The CDR3 is 12 residues long. The germline gives CDR1 SNHLY, CDR2 FYNNEI.

In DNA, the CDR3 is TGTGCCAGCAGCTCCCAACCCATCATTACAGGGCTGCCAAATCAGCCCCAGCATTTT. This translates into CASSSQPIITGLPNQPQHF. The genes are TRBV7-8 and TRBJ1-5; D may be TRBD1 (6 bases). This CDR3 is 19 amino acids long. V was cut by 4 bases and J by 4 bases, with 26 bases left in between. In germline, CDR1 is SGHVS, CDR2 FQNEAQ.